A selection of T cell receptor beta chains follows, all from one sample in a study of cytomegalovirus exposure and HLA in healthy donors. Clones were read by immunoSEQ multiplex PCR, and TCRdb kept only the in-frame ones, dropping some. The sample includes around 150,000 clones, approximately 78% of them seen just once. The sequenced sample consisted of PBMCs. Receptors originate from a woman younger than 35 in good health and CMV-seronegative. The CDR3 runs from the conserved cysteine through the conserved F or W. The D gene is left open where the match is weak. The size entry is marked missing in some rows and otherwise reads once, few, many or a size class.

CDR3 protein: CATSSGGSSYNEQFF
CDR3 DNA: TGCGCCACCTCGAGCGGGGGCAGCTCCTACAATGAGCAGTTCTTC
J gene: TRBJ2-1
V gene: TRBV5-1
clone size: .
D gene: TRBD2

CDR3 protein: CASSLSYGGLYNSPLHF
CDR3 DNA: TGCGCCAGCAGCTTGTCGTACGGGGGACTGTATAATTCACCCCTCCACTTT
J gene: TRBJ1-6
V gene: TRBV5-1
clone size: once
D gene: .

CDR3 protein: CASSEEEGGNTEAFF
CDR3 DNA: TGTGCCAGCAGTGAAGAGGAGGGAGGGAACACTGAAGCTTTCTTT
J gene: TRBJ1-1
V gene: TRBV6-1
clone size: few
D gene: .

CDR3 protein: CASSYSHGQGNEKLFF
CDR3 DNA: TGTGCCAGCAGTTACTCGCACGGACAGGGTAATGAAAAACTGTTTTTT
J gene: TRBJ1-4
V gene: TRBV6-5
clone size: .
D gene: TRBD1

CDR3 protein: CASSLELSGQGDTF
CDR3 DNA: TGCGCCAGCAGCTTGGAGCTCAGTGGACAGGGAGACACCTTC
J gene: TRBJ1-2
V gene: TRBV5-1
clone size: .
D gene: TRBD1

CDR3 protein: CASSYSQGFRTDTQYF
CDR3 DNA: TGTGCCAGCAGTTACTCGCAGGGTTTTCGCACAGATACGCAGTATTTT
J gene: TRBJ2-3
V gene: TRBV6-5
clone size: few
D gene: .

CDR3 protein: CASSAGGLFPDTQYF
CDR3 DNA: TGTGCCAGCAGTGCGGGGGGGCTGTTTCCAGATACGCAGTATTTT
J gene: TRBJ2-3
V gene: TRBV27
clone size: .
D gene: TRBD2

CDR3 protein: CASSMREGGDTQYF
CDR3 DNA: TGTGCCAGCAGTATGCGGGAGGGCGGAGATACGCAGTATTTT
J gene: TRBJ2-3
V gene: TRBV6-1
clone size: .
D gene: TRBD2

CDR3 protein: CASSPQTVGMDYGYTF
CDR3 DNA: TGTGCCAGCTCACCCCAGACAGTAGGGATGGACTACGGCTACACCTTC
J gene: TRBJ1-2
V gene: TRBV18
clone size: .
D gene: .

CDR3 protein: CASTGTGQGNYGYTF
CDR3 DNA: TGCGCCAGCACGGGAACGGGACAGGGGAACTATGGCTACACCTTC
J gene: TRBJ1-2
V gene: TRBV23-1
clone size: .
D gene: TRBD1

CDR3 protein: CASSTSGLAGAEQYF
CDR3 DNA: TGTGCCAGCAGCACATCGGGACTAGCGGGAGCCGAGCAGTACTTC
J gene: TRBJ2-7
V gene: TRBV13
clone size: .
D gene: TRBD2

CDR3 protein: CASSLVIRQGEAFF
CDR3 DNA: TGTGCCAGCAGCTTAGTAATCCGACAGGGTGAAGCTTTCTTT
J gene: TRBJ1-1
V gene: TRBV7-8
clone size: .
D gene: TRBD1

CDR3 protein: CASSGRVPAGQPQHF
CDR3 DNA: TGTGCCAGTAGCGGAAGGGTGCCCGCGGGTCAGCCCCAGCATTTT
J gene: TRBJ1-5
V gene: TRBV19
clone size: .
D gene: .

CDR3 protein: CASSTRGANEKLFF
CDR3 DNA: TGTGCCAGCAGTACCAGGGGGGCTAATGAAAAACTGTTTTTT
J gene: TRBJ1-4
V gene: TRBV2
clone size: .
D gene: TRBD1

CDR3 protein: CASSLMDRGTEAFF
CDR3 DNA: TGTGCCAGCAGCTTAATGGACCGGGGGACTGAAGCTTTCTTT
J gene: TRBJ1-1
V gene: TRBV7-3
clone size: .
D gene: .

CDR3 protein: CASSLYGIGQPQHF
CDR3 DNA: TGTGCCAGCAGTTTATACGGGATTGGGCAGCCCCAGCATTTT
J gene: TRBJ1-5
V gene: TRBV28
clone size: .
D gene: .

CDR3 protein: CASSEHGQGASNYGYTF
CDR3 DNA: TGTGCCAGCAGTGAACATGGACAGGGGGCTTCTAACTATGGCTACACCTTC
J gene: TRBJ1-2
V gene: TRBV25-1
clone size: few
D gene: TRBD1

CDR3 protein: CASSYSPRSANYGYTF
CDR3 DNA: TGTGCCAGCAGTTACTCGCCCCGGAGCGCTAACTATGGCTACACCTTC
J gene: TRBJ1-2
V gene: TRBV6-5
clone size: .
D gene: .

CDR3 protein: CASRGGSGGHSGANVLTF
CDR3 DNA: TGTGCCAGCAGGGGGGGATCCGGAGGTCACTCTGGGGCCAACGTCCTGACTTTC
J gene: TRBJ2-6
V gene: TRBV7-9
clone size: .
D gene: .

CDR3 protein: CASSESNLGGTNSPLHF
CDR3 DNA: TGCGCCAGCAGTGAGAGTAATCTTGGGGGGACCAATTCACCCCTCCACTTT
J gene: TRBJ1-6
V gene: TRBV10-2
clone size: .
D gene: .

CDR3 protein: CASRVQGASVNTEAFF
CDR3 DNA: TGTGCCAGCAGAGTACAGGGGGCCTCGGTGAACACTGAAGCTTTCTTT
J gene: TRBJ1-1
V gene: TRBV2
clone size: medium-sized
D gene: TRBD1

CDR3 protein: CASSGTQDRGFYEQYF
CDR3 DNA: TGCGCCAGCAGTGGCACTCAGGACAGGGGATTCTACGAGCAGTACTTC
J gene: TRBJ2-7
V gene: TRBV10-1
clone size: .
D gene: TRBD1

CDR3 protein: CASSLLGGNQPQHF
CDR3 DNA: TGTGCCAGCAGTTTGCTCGGGGGCAATCAGCCCCAGCATTTT
J gene: TRBJ1-5
V gene: TRBV27
clone size: .
D gene: .

CDR3 protein: CASSLGHVLYNEQFF
CDR3 DNA: TGTGCCAGCAGCTTAGGGCACGTTCTCTACAATGAGCAGTTCTTC
J gene: TRBJ2-1
V gene: TRBV7-9
clone size: .
D gene: .

CDR3 protein: CASSLQGVGTDTQYF
CDR3 DNA: TGTGCCAGCAGCTTACAGGGGGTCGGCACAGATACGCAGTATTTT
J gene: TRBJ2-3
V gene: TRBV6-6
clone size: .
D gene: TRBD1

CDR3 protein: CASAGHNEQFF
CDR3 DNA: TGTGCCAGCGCAGGGCACAATGAGCAGTTCTTC
J gene: TRBJ2-1
V gene: TRBV2
clone size: .
D gene: .

CDR3 protein: CASSLGGEGSYEQYF
CDR3 DNA: TGTGCCAGCAGCTTGGGGGGGGAGGGGTCCTACGAGCAGTACTTC
J gene: TRBJ2-7
V gene: TRBV5-4
clone size: .
D gene: TRBD2